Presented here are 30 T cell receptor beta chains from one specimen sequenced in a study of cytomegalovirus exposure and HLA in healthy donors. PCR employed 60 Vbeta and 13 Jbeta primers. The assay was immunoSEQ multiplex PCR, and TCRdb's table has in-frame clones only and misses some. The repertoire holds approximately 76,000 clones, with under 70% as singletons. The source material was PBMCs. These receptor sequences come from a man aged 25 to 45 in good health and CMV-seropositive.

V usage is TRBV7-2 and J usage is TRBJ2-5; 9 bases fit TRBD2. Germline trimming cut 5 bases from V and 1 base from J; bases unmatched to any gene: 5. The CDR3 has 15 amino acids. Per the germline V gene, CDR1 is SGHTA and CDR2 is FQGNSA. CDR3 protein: CASSLLAGSQETQYF. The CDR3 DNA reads TGTGCCAGCAGCCTTCTAGCGGGATCCCAAGAGACCCAGTACTTC. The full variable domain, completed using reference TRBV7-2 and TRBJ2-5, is GAGVSQSPSNKVTEKGKDVELRCDPISGHTALYWYRQSLGQGLEFLIYFQGNSAPDKSGLPSDRFSAERTGGSVSTLTIQRTQQEDSAVYLCASSLLAGSQETQYFGPGTRLLVL.

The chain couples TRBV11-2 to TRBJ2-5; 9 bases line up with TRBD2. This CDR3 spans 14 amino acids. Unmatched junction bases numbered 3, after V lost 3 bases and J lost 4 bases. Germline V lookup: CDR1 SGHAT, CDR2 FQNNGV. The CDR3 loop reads CASSLGLARETQYF. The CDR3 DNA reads TGTGCCAGCAGCTTGGGACTAGCCAGAGAGACCCAGTACTTC.

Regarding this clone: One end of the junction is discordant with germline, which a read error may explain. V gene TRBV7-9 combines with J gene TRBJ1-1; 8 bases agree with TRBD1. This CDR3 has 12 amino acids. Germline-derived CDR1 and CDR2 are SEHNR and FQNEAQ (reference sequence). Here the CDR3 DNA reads TGTTCCAGCGTGGACGACAGGGGTCAAGCTTTCTTT. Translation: CSSVDDRGQAFF.

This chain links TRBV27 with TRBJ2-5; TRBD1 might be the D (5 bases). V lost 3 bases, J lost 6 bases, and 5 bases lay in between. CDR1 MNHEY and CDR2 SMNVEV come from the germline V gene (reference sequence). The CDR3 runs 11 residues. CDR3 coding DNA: TGTGCCAGCAGTTTGGGGCAGACCCAGTACTTC. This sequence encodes CASSLGQTQYF.

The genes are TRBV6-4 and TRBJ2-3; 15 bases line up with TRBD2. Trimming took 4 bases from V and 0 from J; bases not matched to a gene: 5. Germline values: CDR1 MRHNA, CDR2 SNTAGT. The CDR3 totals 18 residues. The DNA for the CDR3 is TGTGCCAGCAGTGTCGGACTAGCGGGAGGGGCTAGCACAGATACGCAGTATTTT. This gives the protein CASSVGLAGGASTDTQYF.

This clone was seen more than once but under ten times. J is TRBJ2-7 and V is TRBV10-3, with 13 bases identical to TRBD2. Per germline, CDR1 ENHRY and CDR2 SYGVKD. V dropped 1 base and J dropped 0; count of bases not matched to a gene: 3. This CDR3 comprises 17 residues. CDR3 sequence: CAISEWGLAGTSYEQYF. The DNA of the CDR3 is TGTGCCATCAGTGAGTGGGGACTAGCGGGGACCTCCTACGAGCAGTACTTC.

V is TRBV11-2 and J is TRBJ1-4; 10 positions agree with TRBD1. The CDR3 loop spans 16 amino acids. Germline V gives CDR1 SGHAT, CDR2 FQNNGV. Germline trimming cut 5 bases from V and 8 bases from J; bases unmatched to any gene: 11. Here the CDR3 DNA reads TGTGCCAGCAGCCGAGGGTGGGGACAGGGGTCAGAAAAACTGTTTTTT. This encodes CASSRGWGQGSEKLFF.

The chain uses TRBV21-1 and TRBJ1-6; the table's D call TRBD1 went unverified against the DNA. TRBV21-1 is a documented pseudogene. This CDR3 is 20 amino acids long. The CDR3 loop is CASSKVGRQARGLDNSPLHF. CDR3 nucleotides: TGTGCCAGCAGCAAAGTTGGGCGGCAGGCCAGGGGCCTTGATAATTCACCCCTCCACTTT.

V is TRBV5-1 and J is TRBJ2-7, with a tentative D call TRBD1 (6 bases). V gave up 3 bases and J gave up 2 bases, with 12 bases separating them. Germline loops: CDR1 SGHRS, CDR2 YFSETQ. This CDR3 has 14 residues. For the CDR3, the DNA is TGCGCCAGCAGCTCCGGGACACCACCCTACGAGCAGTACTTC. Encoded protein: CASSSGTPPYEQYF.

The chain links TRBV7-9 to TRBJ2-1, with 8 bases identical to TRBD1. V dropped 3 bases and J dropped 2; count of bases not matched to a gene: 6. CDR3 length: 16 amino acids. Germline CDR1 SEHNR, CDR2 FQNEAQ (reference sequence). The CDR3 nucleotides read TGTGCCAGCAGCTTTCCCTCGGGACAGGCCTACAATGAGCAGTTCTTC. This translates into CASSFPSGQAYNEQFF.

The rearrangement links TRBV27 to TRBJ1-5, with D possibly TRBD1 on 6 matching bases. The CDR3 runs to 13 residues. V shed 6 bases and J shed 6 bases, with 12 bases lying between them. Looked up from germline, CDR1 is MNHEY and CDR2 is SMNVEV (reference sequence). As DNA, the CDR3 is TGTGCCAGCAGCCTACAGGGTGGTCAGCCCCAGCATTTT. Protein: CASSLQGGQPQHF.

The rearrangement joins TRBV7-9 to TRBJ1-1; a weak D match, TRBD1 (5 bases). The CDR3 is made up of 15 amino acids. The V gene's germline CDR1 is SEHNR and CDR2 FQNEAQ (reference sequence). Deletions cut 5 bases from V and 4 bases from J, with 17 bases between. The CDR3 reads CASSLMNRRGTEAFF. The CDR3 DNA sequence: TGTGCCAGCAGCCTCATGAATCGTAGGGGCACTGAAGCTTTCTTT.

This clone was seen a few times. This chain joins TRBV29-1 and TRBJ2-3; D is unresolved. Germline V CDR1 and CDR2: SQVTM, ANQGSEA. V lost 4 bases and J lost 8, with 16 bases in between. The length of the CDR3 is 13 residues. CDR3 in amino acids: CSVALGGEGTQYF. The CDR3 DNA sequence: TGCAGCGTTGCCCTAGGTGGTGAAGGTACGCAGTATTTT.

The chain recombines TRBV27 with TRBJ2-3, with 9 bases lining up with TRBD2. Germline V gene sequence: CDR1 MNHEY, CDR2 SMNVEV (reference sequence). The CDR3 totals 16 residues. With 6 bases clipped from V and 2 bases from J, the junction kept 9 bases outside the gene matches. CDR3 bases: TGTGCCAGCAGCAGCCGGCGGGAGGGATACACAGATACGCAGTATTTT. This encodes CASSSRREGYTDTQYF.

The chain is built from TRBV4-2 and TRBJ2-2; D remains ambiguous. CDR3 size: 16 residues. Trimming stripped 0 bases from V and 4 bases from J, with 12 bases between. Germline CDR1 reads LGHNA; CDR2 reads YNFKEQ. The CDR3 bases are TGTGCCAGCAGCCAAGAGATGCTGTACTCCACCGGGGAGCTGTTTTTT. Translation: CASSQEMLYSTGELFF.

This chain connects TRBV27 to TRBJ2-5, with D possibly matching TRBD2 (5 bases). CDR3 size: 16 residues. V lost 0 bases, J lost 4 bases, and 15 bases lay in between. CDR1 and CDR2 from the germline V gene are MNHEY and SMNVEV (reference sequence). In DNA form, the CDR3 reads TGTGCCAGCAGTTTATCCCACAGCCAGGCGGGAGAGACCCAGTACTTC. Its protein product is CASSLSHSQAGETQYF.

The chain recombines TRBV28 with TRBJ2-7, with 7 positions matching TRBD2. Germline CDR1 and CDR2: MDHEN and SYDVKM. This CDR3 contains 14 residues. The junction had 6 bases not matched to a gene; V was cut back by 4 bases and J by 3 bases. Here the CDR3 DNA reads TGTGCCAGCAGTTCACTAGCGACGAACTACGAGCAGTACTTC. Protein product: CASSSLATNYEQYF.

The CDR3 reads CAWKGGGSQPQHF. As DNA, the CDR3 is TGTGCCTGGAAAGGGGGCGGAAGCCAGCCCCAGCATTTT. V usage is TRBV30 and J usage is TRBJ1-5, with 7 bases lining up with TRBD1. The CDR3 runs to 13 residues. Germline CDR1 is GTSNPN and CDR2 is SVGIG (reference sequence). V gave up 4 bases and J gave up 7 bases; unmatched junction bases: 7. Together with reference TRBV30 and TRBJ1-5, the CDR3 gives the full variable domain: SQTIHQWPATLVQPVGSPLSLECTVEGTSNPNLYWYRQAAGRGLQLLFYSVGIGQISSEVPQNLSASRPQDRQFILSSKKLLLSDSGFYLCAWKGGGSQPQHFGDGTRLSIL.

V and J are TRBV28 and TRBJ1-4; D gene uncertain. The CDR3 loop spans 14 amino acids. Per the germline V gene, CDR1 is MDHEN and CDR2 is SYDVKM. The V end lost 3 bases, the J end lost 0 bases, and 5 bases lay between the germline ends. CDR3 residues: CASSFGATNEKLFF. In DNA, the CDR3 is TGTGCCAGCAGTTTTGGAGCAACTAATGAAAAACTGTTTTTT.

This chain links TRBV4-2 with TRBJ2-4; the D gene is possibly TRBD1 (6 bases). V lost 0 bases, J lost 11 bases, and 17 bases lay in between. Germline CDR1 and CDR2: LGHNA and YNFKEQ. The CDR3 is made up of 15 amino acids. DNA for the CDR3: TGTGCCAGCAGCCAAGATTACCCCAATGCAGGGGTTCAGTACTTC. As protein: CASSQDYPNAGVQYF.

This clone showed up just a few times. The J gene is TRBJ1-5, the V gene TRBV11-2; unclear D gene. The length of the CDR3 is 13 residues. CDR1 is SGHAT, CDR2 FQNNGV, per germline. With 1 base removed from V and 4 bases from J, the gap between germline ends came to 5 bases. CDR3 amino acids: CASSLGQNQPQHF. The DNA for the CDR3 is TGTGCCAGCAGCTTAGGGCAGAATCAGCCCCAGCATTTT. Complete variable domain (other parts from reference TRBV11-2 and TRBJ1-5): EAGVAQSPRYKIIEKRQSVAFWCNPISGHATLYWYQQILGQGPKLLIQFQNNGVVDDSQLPKDRFSAERLKGVDSTLKIQPAKLEDSAVYLCASSLGQNQPQHFGDGTRLSIL.

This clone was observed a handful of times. CDR3 protein: CASRFERGAITDTQYF. The CDR3 DNA sequence: TGCGCCAGCAGATTTGAGCGGGGCGCCATCACAGATACGCAGTATTTT. The chain employs TRBV5-1 and TRBJ2-3, with 7 bases lining up with TRBD2. Germline V gene data show CDR1 as SGHRS and CDR2 as YFSETQ. The CDR3 has 16 residues. With 5 bases clipped from V and 2 bases from J, the junction kept 11 bases outside the gene matches.

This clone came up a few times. The CDR3 here is CASSYGPPGLAGESYEQYF. The CDR3 DNA follows: TGCGCCAGCAGCTACGGACCCCCGGGACTAGCGGGAGAATCCTACGAGCAGTACTTC. The chain couples TRBV4-3 to TRBJ2-7; 14 nucleotides line up with TRBD2. Germline CDR1 LGHNA, CDR2 YSLEER. The CDR3 loop spans 19 amino acids. Unmatched junction bases numbered 13, after V lost 5 bases and J lost 1 base.

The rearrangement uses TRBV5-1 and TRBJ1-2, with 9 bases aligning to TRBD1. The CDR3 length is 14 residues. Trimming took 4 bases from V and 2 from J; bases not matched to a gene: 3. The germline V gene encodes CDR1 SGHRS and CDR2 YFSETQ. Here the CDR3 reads CASSLDRGNYGYTF. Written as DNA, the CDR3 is TGCGCCAGCAGCCTGGACAGGGGCAACTATGGCTACACCTTC. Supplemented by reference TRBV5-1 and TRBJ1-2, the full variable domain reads KAGVTQTPRYLIKTRGQQVTLSCSPISGHRSVSWYQQTPGQGLQFLFEYFSETQRNKGNFPGRFSGRQFSNSRSEMNVSTLELGDSALYLCASSLDRGNYGYTFGSGTRLTVV.

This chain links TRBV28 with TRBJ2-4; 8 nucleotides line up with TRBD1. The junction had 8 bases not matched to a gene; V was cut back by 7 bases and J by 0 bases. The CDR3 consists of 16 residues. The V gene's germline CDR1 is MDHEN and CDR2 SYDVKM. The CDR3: CASTTGQVLAKNIQYF. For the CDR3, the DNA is TGTGCCAGCACCACGGGACAGGTTCTAGCCAAAAACATTCAGTACTTC.

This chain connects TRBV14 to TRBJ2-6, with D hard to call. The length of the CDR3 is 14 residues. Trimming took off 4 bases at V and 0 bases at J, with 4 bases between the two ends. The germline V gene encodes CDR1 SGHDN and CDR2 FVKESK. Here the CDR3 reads CASSRSSGANVLTF. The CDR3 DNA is TGTGCCAGCAGCCGGAGCTCTGGGGCCAACGTCCTGACTTTC.

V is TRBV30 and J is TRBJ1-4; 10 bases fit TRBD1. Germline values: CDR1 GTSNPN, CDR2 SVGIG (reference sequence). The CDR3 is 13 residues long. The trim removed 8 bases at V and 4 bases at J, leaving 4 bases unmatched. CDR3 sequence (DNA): TGTGCCGGGACAGGGGTTGGTAATGAAAAACTGTTTTTT. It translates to CAGTGVGNEKLFF.

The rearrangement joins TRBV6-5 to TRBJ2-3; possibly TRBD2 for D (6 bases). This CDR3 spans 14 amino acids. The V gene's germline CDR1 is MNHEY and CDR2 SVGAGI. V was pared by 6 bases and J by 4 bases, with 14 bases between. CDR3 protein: CASSLLAQPDTQYF. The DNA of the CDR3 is TGTGCCAGCAGCTTACTAGCCCAACCAGATACGCAGTATTTT.

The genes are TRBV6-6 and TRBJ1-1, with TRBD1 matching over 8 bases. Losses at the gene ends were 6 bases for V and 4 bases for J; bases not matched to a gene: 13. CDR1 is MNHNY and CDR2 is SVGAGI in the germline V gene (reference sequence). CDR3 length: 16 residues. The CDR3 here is CASSTDRDVGGTEAFF. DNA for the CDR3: TGTGCCAGCAGCACGGACAGGGATGTTGGTGGCACTGAAGCTTTCTTT.

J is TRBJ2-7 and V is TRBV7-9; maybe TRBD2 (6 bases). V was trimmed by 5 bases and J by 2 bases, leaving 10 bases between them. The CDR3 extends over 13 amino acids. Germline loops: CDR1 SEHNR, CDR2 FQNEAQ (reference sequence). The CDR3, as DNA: TGTGCCAGCAGCCCTAGCGCCACCTACGAGCAGTACTTC. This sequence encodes CASSPSATYEQYF.